This record covers a single T cell receptor beta chain. The CDR3 totals 12 residues. Trimming pared 4 bases from V and 10 bases from J, leaving 11 bases between. The data belong to a study of control samples from healthy donors and cancer patients. TCRdb keeps only in-frame clones here, not all; method: immunoSEQ multiplex PCR. The sample lists 90,000 to 150,000 clones, approximately 88% seen once, with roughly 3.2% in the top ten. Sample: blood. The TCR was taken from a man aged 40-50 years in good health. The chain recombines TRBV12-3 or TRBV12-4 with TRBJ2-1; D gene uncertain. CDR3 coding DNA: TGTGCCAGCAGTTCCACAGACTGGGAGCAGTTCTTC. Translating it yields CASSSTDWEQFF.